The clone carrying this TCR beta chain was detected only a few times. Its cognate antigen is unknown. Germline values: CDR1 MNHEY, CDR2 SVGAGI. V gave up 3 bases and J gave up 3 bases, with 11 bases separating them. The length of the CDR3 is 15 residues. This record comes from a study of T-cell memory formation after mild COVID-19. The overall study: Each donor largely had its own TCR clusters. Study-wide results and limits: CD4+ clones that contracted lay mainly in CM and EM; CD8+ ones lay in EMRA. There were some responding clones in pre-infection memory, which suggested that cross-reactive memory had joined.

A single record per CDR3 protein comes from TCRdb applying MiXCR to the 5' RACE reads. The sample includes roughly 400,000 distinct CDR3 sequences, more than 15% of them seen just once. The receptor was derived from a man aged 18 to 29 who had mild COVID-19 (a few samples of this study predate the infection). Cell type and time point are not known. The rearrangement uses TRBV6-5 and TRBJ2-2; tentative D call: TRBD1 (6 bases). The source material was PBMCs or a T cell subset sorted from them (not recorded which). DNA of the CDR3: TGTGCCAGCAGTTATTGGCAGGGGTACACCGGGGAGCTGTTTTTT. The encoded protein is CASSYWQGYTGELFF.